This T cell receptor beta chain was sequenced during a study of tumor-infiltrating lymphocytes in primary liver carcinoma. Study in general: Donors had hepatocellular carcinoma or combined HCC and intrahepatic cholangiocarcinoma. Tumors were staged T1-T3 N0M0 and measured 4.2 to 10 cm across.

V was trimmed by 0 bases and J by 5 bases, leaving 12 bases between them. This CDR3 is built from 15 residues. Germline V CDR1 and CDR2: SGHTS, YDEGEE. Of note for this clonotype: What it binds is not known.

Points from the study as a whole: The top-250-clone fraction was significantly higher in tumors than in blood (p = 0.039). Paired tumor-adjacent and tumor-blood samples overlapped less than tumor region pairs did.

Unsorted whole blood yielded blood RNA, and germline DNA was extracted as well. TCR beta cDNA came from about 0.45 ug total RNA, primed with a constant-region primer. Nested multiplex PCR, run for three rounds with slightly modified ARM-PCR, yielded TCR beta libraries. The study ran its first two PCR rounds for nine to ten cycles each, using TRBV1-TRBV30 forward primers and a C-beta reverse primer. Using its own MiXCR run on the multiplex PCR reads, TCRdb lists one record per CDR3 protein. The sample lists around 330,000 distinct CDR3 sequences, around three fifths occurring once. The clonotype comes from a woman under 40 with primary liver carcinoma and hepatitis B virus infection. This rearrangement joins TRBV5-8 to TRBJ2-1; D is unresolved. The source material was peripheral blood. Here the CDR3 reads CASSLEGRMNNEQFF. Here the CDR3 DNA reads TGTGCCAGCAGCTTGGAAGGAAGAATGAACAATGAGCAGTTCTTC.